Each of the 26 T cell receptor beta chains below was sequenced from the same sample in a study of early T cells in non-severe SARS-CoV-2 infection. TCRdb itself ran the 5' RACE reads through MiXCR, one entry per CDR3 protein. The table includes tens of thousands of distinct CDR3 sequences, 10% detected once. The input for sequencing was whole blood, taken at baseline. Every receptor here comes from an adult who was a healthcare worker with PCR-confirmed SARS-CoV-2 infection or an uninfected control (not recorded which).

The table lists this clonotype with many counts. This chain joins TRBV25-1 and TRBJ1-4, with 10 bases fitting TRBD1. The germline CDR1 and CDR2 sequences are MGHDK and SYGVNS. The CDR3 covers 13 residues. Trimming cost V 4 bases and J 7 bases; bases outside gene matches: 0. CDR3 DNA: TGTGCCAGCAGTGGGACAGGGGGTGAAAAACTGTTTTTT. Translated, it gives CASSGTGGEKLFF.

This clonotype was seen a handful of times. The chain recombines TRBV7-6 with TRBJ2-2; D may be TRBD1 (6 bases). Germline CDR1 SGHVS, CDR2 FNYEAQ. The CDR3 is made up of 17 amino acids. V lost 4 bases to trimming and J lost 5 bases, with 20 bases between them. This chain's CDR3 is CASSSFFLGQGTGELFF. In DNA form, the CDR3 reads TGTGCCAGCAGCTCTTTCTTTCTGGGCCAGGGGACCGGGGAGCTGTTTTTT.

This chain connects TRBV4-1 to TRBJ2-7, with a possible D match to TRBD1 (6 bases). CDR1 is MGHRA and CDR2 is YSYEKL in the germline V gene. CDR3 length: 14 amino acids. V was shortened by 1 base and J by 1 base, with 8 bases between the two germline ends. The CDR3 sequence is CASSQGTVSYEQYF. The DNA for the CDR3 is TGCGCCAGCAGCCAAGGGACAGTTTCCTACGAGCAGTACTTC.

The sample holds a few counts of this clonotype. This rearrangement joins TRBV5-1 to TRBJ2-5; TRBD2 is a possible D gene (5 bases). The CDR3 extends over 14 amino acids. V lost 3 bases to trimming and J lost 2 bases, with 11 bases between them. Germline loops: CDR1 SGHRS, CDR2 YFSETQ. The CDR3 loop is CASSSLAFQETQYF. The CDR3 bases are TGCGCCAGCAGCTCCTTAGCGTTTCAAGAGACCCAGTACTTC.

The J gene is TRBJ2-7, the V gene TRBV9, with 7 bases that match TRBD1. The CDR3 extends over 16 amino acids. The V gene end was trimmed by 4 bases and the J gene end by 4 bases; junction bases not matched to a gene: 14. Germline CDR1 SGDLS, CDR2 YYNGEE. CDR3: CASSPGTELVFYEQYF. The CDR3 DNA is TGTGCCAGCAGCCCCGGGACAGAACTGGTCTTTTACGAGCAGTACTTC.

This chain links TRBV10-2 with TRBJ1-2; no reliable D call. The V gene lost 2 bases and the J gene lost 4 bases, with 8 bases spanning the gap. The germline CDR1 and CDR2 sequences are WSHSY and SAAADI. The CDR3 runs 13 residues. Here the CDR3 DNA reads TGCGCCAGCAGTGAGAACACCCGCTATGGCTACACCTTC. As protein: CASSENTRYGYTF.

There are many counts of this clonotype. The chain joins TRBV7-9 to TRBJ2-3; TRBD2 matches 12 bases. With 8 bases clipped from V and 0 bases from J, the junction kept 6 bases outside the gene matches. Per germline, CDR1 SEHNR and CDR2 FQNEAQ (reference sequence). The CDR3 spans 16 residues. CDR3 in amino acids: CASWRTSGASTDTQYF. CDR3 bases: TGTGCCAGCTGGAGGACTAGCGGGGCCAGCACAGATACGCAGTATTTT.

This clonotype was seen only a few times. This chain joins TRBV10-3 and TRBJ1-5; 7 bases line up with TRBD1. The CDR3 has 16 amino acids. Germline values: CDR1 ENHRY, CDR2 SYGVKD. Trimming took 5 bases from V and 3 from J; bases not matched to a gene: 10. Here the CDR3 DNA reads TGTGCCATCAGTCCCGACAGGGTTGGGAACAATCAGCCCCAGCATTTT. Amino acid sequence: CAISPDRVGNNQPQHF.

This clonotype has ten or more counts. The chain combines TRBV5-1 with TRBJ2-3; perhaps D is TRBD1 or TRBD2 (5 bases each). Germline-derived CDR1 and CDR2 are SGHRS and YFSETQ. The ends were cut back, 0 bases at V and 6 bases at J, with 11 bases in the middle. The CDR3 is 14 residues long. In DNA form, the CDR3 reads TGCGCCAGCAGCTTGGAACCCAGGGAGGATACGCAGTATTTT. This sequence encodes CASSLEPREDTQYF.

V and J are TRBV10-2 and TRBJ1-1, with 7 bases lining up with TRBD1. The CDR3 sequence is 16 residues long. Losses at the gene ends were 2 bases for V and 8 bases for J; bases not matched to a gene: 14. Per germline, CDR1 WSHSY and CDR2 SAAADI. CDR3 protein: CASSERVTGAGGEAFF. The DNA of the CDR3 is TGCGCCAGCAGTGAGCGTGTAACAGGGGCTGGCGGGGAAGCTTTCTTT.

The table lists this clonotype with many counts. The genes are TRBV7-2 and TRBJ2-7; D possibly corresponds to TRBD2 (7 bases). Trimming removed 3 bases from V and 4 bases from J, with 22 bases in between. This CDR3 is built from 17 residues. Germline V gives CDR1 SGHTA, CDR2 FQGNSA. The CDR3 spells CASSFSQRLGGVYEQYF. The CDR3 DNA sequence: TGTGCCAGCAGCTTCTCCCAGCGACTAGGGGGGGTTTACGAGCAGTACTTC.

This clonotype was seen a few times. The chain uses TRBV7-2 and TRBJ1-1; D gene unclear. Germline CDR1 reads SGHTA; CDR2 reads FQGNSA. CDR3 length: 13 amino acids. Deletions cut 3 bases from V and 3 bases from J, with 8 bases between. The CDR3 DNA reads TGTGCCAGCAGCTTCTTCTTGGACACTGAAGCTTTCTTT. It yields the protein CASSFFLDTEAFF.

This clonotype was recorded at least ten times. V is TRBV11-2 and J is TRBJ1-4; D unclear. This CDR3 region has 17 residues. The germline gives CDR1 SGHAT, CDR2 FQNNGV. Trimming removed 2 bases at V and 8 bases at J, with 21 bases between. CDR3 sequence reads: CASSLRPGEGILEKLFF. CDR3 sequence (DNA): TGTGCCAGCAGCTTACGGCCAGGCGAGGGTATCCTCGAAAAACTGTTTTTT.

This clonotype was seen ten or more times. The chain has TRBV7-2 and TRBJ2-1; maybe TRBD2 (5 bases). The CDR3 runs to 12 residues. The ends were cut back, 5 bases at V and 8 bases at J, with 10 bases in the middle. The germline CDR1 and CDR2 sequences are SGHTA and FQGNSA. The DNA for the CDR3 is TGTGCCAGCAGCCTCGATAGCGATGAGCAGTTCTTC. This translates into CASSLDSDEQFF.

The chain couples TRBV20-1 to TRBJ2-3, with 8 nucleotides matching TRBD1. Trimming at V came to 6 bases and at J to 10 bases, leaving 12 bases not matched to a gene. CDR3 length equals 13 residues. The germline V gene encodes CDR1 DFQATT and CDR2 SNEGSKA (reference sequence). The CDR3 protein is CSARDRQSLAQYF. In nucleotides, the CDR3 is TGCAGTGCCAGGGACAGGCAATCACTTGCGCAGTATTTT.

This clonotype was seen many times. The CDR3 nucleotides are TGTGCCTGGAGCAGGACAGGGAATAACTATGGCTACACCTTC. Protein sequence: CAWSRTGNNYGYTF. The chain links TRBV30 to TRBJ1-2; 8 bases match TRBD1. This CDR3 comprises 14 residues. V shed 3 bases, J shed 1 base, and the junction held 4 bases outside the gene matches. Germline V gives CDR1 GTSNPN, CDR2 SVGIG (reference sequence).

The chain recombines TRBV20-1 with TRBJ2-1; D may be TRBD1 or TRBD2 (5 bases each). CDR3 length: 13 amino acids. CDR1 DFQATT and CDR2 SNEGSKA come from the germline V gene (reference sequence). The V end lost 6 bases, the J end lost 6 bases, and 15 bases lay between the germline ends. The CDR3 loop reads CSAKRGAVNEQFF. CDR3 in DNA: TGCAGTGCAAAGAGAGGGGCCGTCAATGAGCAGTTCTTC.

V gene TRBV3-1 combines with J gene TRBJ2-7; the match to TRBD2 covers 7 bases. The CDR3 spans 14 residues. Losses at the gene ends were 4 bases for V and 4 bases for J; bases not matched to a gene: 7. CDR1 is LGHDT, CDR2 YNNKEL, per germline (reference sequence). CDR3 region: CASSRSGEGYEQYF. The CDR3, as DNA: TGTGCCAGCAGCCGATCCGGGGAGGGGTACGAGCAGTACTTC.

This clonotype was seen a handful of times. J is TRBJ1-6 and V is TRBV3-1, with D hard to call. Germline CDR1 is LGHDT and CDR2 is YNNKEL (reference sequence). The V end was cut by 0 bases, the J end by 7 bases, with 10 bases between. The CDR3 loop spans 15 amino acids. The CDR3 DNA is TGTGCCAGCAGCCAAGATCTGGCAGAGAATTCACCCCTCCACTTT. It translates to CASSQDLAENSPLHF.

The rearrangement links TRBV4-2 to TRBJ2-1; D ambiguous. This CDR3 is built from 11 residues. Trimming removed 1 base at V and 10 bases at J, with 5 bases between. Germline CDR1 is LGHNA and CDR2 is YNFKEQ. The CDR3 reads CASSQGLEQFF. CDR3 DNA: TGTGCCAGCAGCCAAGGTTTGGAGCAGTTCTTC.

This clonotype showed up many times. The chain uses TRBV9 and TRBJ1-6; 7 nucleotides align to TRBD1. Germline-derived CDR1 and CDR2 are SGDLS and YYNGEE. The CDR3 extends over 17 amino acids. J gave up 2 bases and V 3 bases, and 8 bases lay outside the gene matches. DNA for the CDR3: TGTGCCAGCAGCGCGGGACAGTTAGACCCCTATAATTCACCCCTCCACTTT. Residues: CASSAGQLDPYNSPLHF.

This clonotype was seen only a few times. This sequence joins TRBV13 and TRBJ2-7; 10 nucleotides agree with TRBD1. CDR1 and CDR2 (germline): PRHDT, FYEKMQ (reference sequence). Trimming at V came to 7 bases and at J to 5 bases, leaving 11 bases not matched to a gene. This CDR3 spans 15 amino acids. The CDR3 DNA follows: TGTGCCAGCACCTCCCCGGGACAGGGGAAAAACGAGCAGTACTTC. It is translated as CASTSPGQGKNEQYF.

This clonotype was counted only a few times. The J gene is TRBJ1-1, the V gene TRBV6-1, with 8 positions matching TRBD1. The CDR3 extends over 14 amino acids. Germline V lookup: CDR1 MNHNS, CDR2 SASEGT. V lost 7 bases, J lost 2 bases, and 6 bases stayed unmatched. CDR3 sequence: CASTRQGINTEAFF. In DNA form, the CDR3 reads TGTGCCAGCACCAGACAGGGGATTAACACTGAAGCTTTCTTT.

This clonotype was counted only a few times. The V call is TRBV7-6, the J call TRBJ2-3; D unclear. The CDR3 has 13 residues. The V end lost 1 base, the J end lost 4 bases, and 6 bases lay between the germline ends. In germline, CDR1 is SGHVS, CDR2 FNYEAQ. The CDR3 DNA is TGTGCCAGCAGCTTAGTGGCCGCAGATACGCAGTATTTT. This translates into CASSLVAADTQYF. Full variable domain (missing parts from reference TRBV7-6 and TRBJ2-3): GAGVSQSPRYKVTKRGQDVALRCDPISGHVSLYWYRQALGQGPEFLTYFNYEAQQDKSGLPNDRFSAERPEGSISTLTIQRTEQRDSAMYRCASSLVAADTQYFGPGTRLTVL.

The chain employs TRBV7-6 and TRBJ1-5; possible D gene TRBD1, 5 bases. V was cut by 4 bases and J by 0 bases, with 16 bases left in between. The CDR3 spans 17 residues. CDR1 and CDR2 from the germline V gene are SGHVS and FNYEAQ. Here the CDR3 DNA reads TGTGCCAGCAGCTCCACCCCGGGGGGGTTTAGCAATCAGCCCCAGCATTTT. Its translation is CASSSTPGGFSNQPQHF. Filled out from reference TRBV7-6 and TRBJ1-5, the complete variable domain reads GAGVSQSPRYKVTKRGQDVALRCDPISGHVSLYWYRQALGQGPEFLTYFNYEAQQDKSGLPNDRFSAERPEGSISTLTIQRTEQRDSAMYRCASSSTPGGFSNQPQHFGDGTRLSIL.

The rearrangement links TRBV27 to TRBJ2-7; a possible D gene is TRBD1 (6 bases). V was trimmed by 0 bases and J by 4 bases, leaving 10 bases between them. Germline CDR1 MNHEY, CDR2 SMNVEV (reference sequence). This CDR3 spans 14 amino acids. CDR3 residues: CASSLSLQGYEQYF. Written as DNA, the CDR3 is TGTGCCAGCAGTTTATCTCTACAGGGTTACGAGCAGTACTTC.